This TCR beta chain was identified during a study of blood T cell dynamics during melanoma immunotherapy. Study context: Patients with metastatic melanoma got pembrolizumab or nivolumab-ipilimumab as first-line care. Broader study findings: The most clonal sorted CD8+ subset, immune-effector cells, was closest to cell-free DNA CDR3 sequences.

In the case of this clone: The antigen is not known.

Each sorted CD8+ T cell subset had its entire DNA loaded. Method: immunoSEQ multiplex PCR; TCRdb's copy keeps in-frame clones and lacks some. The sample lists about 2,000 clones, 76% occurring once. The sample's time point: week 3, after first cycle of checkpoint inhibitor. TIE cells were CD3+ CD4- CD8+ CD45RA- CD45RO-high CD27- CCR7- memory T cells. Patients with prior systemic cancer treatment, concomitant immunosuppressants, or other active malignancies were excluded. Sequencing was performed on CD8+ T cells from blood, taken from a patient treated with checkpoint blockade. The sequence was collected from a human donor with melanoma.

CDR3 in amino acids: CASSPRDPGGGELFF. CDR3 bases: TGTGCCAGCAGCCCCAGGGACCCGGGGGGCGGGGAGCTGTTTTTT. The gene calls are TRBV9 and TRBJ2-2, with 7 nucleotides matching TRBD2. CDR3 length: 15 residues. V dropped 4 bases and J dropped 7; count of bases not matched to a gene: 10. The germline gives CDR1 SGDLS, CDR2 YYNGEE.